The present T cell receptor (beta chain) was sequenced within a study of OX40 agonist ivuxolimab in advanced cancers. The wider study: Ivuxolimab, an antibody that agonizes OX40 (CD134), was administered to the patients.

Assay used: immunoSEQ multiplex PCR; TCRdb lists only in-frame clones, some missing. The sample holds 50,000 to 60,000 clones, 90% to 95% seen once. Germline CDR1 reads LNHNV; CDR2 reads YYDKDF (reference sequence). Losses at the gene ends were 0 bases for V and 0 bases for J; bases not matched to a gene: 8. The CDR3 totals 18 residues. In the case of this clone: The antigen remains unidentified.

Any history of autoimmune disease or systemic immunosuppression disqualified patients. The study's findings and limits: Relative to CD4+, CD8+ T cells held more expanded clones on average.

The rearrangement uses TRBV15 and TRBJ2-1, with TRBD2 identical over 7 bases. The receptor was derived from an adult with an advanced solid tumor such as melanoma, head and neck, liver or kidney cancer. The sample was CD4+ or CD8+ T cells sorted from blood, taken in a trial of the OX40 agonist ivuxolimab. The CDR3 coding sequence is TGTGCCACCAGCAGAGATCTGACTAGCATGAGCTCCTACAATGAGCAGTTCTTC. This gives the protein CATSRDLTSMSSYNEQFF.